The 17 T cell receptor beta chains below come from one sample, sequenced in a study of OX40 agonist ivuxolimab in advanced cancers. TCRdb's table, derived via immunoSEQ multiplex PCR, lists solely in-frame clones and lacks some. This sample has 37,000 or so clones; about 85% occur once, and the top ten carry around 17%. This sample comprised CD4+ or CD8+ T cells sorted from blood, obtained in a trial of the OX40 agonist ivuxolimab. Receptor source: an adult with an advanced solid tumor such as melanoma, head and neck, liver or kidney cancer.

The chain couples TRBV27 to TRBJ2-2; D is perhaps TRBD1 (5 bases). This CDR3 region has 18 residues. CDR1 MNHEY and CDR2 SMNVEV come from the germline V gene (reference sequence). V was trimmed by 1 base and J by 6 bases, leaving 21 bases between them. In DNA, the CDR3 is TGTGCCAGCAGTTTATTCCCCTACAGGAGCCTAGGCGCCGGGGAGCTGTTTTTT. This gives the protein CASSLFPYRSLGAGELFF.

This sequence joins TRBV30 and TRBJ2-4; D may correspond to TRBD1 or TRBD2 (5 bases each). Trimming stripped 1 base from V and 3 bases from J, with 10 bases between. CDR1 and CDR2 from the germline V gene are GTSNPN and SVGIG (reference sequence). This CDR3 is built from 14 residues. CDR3: CAWSGGSGKNIQYF. The CDR3 region has the DNA TGTGCCTGGAGTGGGGGGTCGGGCAAAAACATTCAGTACTTC.

V and J are TRBV27 and TRBJ1-1; D uncertain. CDR1 is MNHEY, CDR2 SMNVEV, per germline (reference sequence). The CDR3 sequence is 14 residues long. Trimming stripped 11 bases from V and 1 base from J, with 17 bases between. CDR3 sequence reads: CAPLMEVRNTEAFF. For the CDR3, the DNA is TGTGCCCCCTTGATGGAGGTCAGGAACACTGAAGCTTTCTTT.

This clone was picked up a small number of times. CDR3 amino acids: CASSVSGAANQPQHF. Here the CDR3 DNA reads TGTGCCAGCAGCGTATCGGGGGCTGCAAATCAGCCCCAGCATTTT. This sequence joins TRBV9 and TRBJ1-5; a possible D gene is TRBD1 (6 bases). The CDR3 has 15 amino acids. Germline CDR1 SGDLS, CDR2 YYNGEE. V dropped 1 base and J dropped 4 bases, with 12 bases sitting between them.

This clone was seen just once. The gene calls are TRBV4-1 and TRBJ1-5, with 8 bases matching TRBD1. V lost 4 bases, J lost 7 bases, and 12 bases stayed unmatched. The CDR3 is made up of 16 amino acids. Germline V gives CDR1 MGHRA, CDR2 YSYEKL. CDR3 residues: CASSLMIGRGLQPQHF. The CDR3 DNA sequence: TGCGCCAGCAGCCTGATGATCGGCAGGGGGCTGCAGCCCCAGCATTTT.

V is TRBV10-3 and J is TRBJ2-5; D unresolved. Looked up from germline, CDR1 is ENHRY and CDR2 is SYGVKD. Trimming removed 5 bases from V and 2 bases from J, with 18 bases in between. The CDR3 extends over 16 amino acids. CDR3 nucleotide sequence: TGTGCCATCAGTTCAGAGGAAGGAAGGCAACAAGAGACCCAGTACTTC. This encodes CAISSEEGRQQETQYF.

This clone appeared a single time. The chain joins TRBV10-3 to TRBJ2-2; 7 bases are a match to TRBD2. The CDR3 runs to 16 residues. CDR1 and CDR2 from the germline V gene are ENHRY and SYGVKD. V shed 10 bases and J 0 bases; nucleotides not matched to a gene: 11. This chain's CDR3 is CATEVRDYTNTGELFF. In DNA, the CDR3 is TGTGCCACCGAGGTCCGGGACTACACGAACACCGGGGAGCTGTTTTTT.

This clone was found once. The chain couples TRBV5-1 to TRBJ2-1; the match to TRBD2 covers 10 bases. CDR1 and CDR2 from the germline V gene are SGHRS and YFSETQ. The CDR3 has 15 amino acids. After removal of 3 bases from V and 4 bases from J, the junction contained 4 bases not matched to a gene. CDR3 in amino acids: CASSWTSGPYNEQFF. DNA for the CDR3: TGCGCCAGCAGCTGGACTAGCGGCCCTTACAATGAGCAGTTCTTC.

Within the sample, this clone is medium-sized. This rearrangement joins TRBV19 to TRBJ1-3; D possibly corresponds to TRBD1 (5 bases). Germline values: CDR1 LNHDA, CDR2 SQIVND (reference sequence). CDR3 length: 14 amino acids. With 2 bases removed from V and 7 bases from J, the gap between germline ends came to 12 bases. The CDR3: CASSIMAGWNTIYF. The DNA of the CDR3 is TGTGCCAGTAGTATAATGGCAGGGTGGAACACCATATATTTT.

This sequence joins TRBV19 and TRBJ2-3; 12 nucleotides match TRBD2. CDR1 is LNHDA and CDR2 is SQIVND in the germline V gene (reference sequence). Germline trimming cut 3 bases from V and 0 bases from J; bases unmatched to any gene: 10. The CDR3 runs to 19 residues. CDR3: CASSISASGGASSTDTQYF. The CDR3 DNA is TGTGCCAGTAGTATTTCGGCTAGCGGGGGGGCGAGTAGCACAGATACGCAGTATTTT.

The chain has TRBV4-1 and TRBJ2-1; 14 bases line up with TRBD2. Germline CDR1 is MGHRA and CDR2 is YSYEKL. The CDR3 loop spans 17 amino acids. The V segment lost 2 bases and the J segment 6 bases; nucleotides outside the gene matches: 6. CDR3 in DNA: TGCGCCAGCAGCCAAATTGGGACTAGCGGGAGAGGCAATGAGCAGTTCTTC. Translated: CASSQIGTSGRGNEQFF.

The rearrangement uses TRBV5-4 and TRBJ2-5; possibly TRBD1 for D (6 bases). The length of the CDR3 is 14 residues. Germline V CDR1 and CDR2: SGHNT, YYREEE (reference sequence). V was cut by 0 bases and J by 2 bases, with 8 bases left in between. The CDR3 loop reads CASSLVGGQETQYF. CDR3 coding DNA: TGTGCCAGCAGCTTGGTAGGGGGACAAGAGACCCAGTACTTC. Full variable domain (remainder filled in from reference TRBV5-4 and TRBJ2-5): ETGVTQSPTHLIKTRGQQVTLRCSSQSGHNTVSWYQQALGQGPQFIFQYYREEENGRGNFPPRFSGLQFPNYSSELNVNALELDDSALYLCASSLVGGQETQYFGPGTRLLVL.

The chain carries TRBV11-3 and TRBJ1-2, with D unresolved. The CDR3 contains 15 residues. From germline, CDR1 is SGHNT and CDR2 YENEEA. The germline V and J ends were trimmed by 5 bases and 4 bases, with 17 bases remaining between them. The CDR3 loop reads CASSGVIGKTYGYTF. The CDR3 DNA sequence: TGTGCCAGCAGCGGGGTGATCGGAAAGACCTATGGCTACACCTTC.

This clone came up once. The genes are TRBV11-2 and TRBJ2-7; no reliable D call. This CDR3 has 15 amino acids. In germline, CDR1 is SGHAT, CDR2 FQNNGV. Trimming removed 0 bases from V and 0 bases from J, with 9 bases in between. CDR3 DNA: TGTGCCAGCAGCTTAGAGCCAGTGAGCTCCTACGAGCAGTACTTC. This translates into CASSLEPVSSYEQYF.

The CDR3 coding sequence is TGTGCCAGCAGTTACTTAACAGAGAACACTGAAGCTTTCTTT. Protein product: CASSYLTENTEAFF. The chain links TRBV6-5 to TRBJ1-1; D gene ambiguous. The ends were cut back, 1 base at V and 1 base at J, with 7 bases in the middle. This CDR3 region has 14 residues. The germline V gene has CDR1 MNHEY and CDR2 SVGAGI.

This clone is a singleton in its sample. The rearrangement links TRBV7-2 to TRBJ2-4; D gene unclear. Germline V lookup: CDR1 SGHTA, CDR2 FQGNSA. V shed 0 bases and J shed 6 bases, with 12 bases lying between them. The CDR3 length is 15 residues. The CDR3 nucleotides are TGTGCCAGCAGCTTAGCCCTCGCGGCGCCAAACATTCAGTACTTC. This translates into CASSLALAAPNIQYF.

V usage is TRBV4-3 and J usage is TRBJ2-7; 9 nucleotides agree with TRBD1. Trimming at V came to 3 bases and at J to 1 base, leaving 1 base not matched to a gene. Per the germline V gene, CDR1 is LGHNA and CDR2 is YSLEER. The CDR3 spans 14 residues. Here the CDR3 reads CASSQGQGSYEQYF. For the CDR3, the DNA is TGCGCCAGCAGCCAGGGACAGGGTTCCTACGAGCAGTACTTC.